This T cell receptor beta chain was documented in a study of T cells in Graves' hyperthyroidism and ophthalmopathy. Clinicians diagnosed patients from clinical symptoms, serum thyroxine and TRAb, thyroid ultrasound and orbital computed tomography. When hyperthyroidism was first diagnosed, the blood sample was taken, preceding any ophthalmopathy symptoms. PBMCs were collected from a roughly 9.7 ml volume of fresh peripheral blood. Between the trimmed V and J ends, which lost 3 bases and 5 bases, there was a span of 10 bases. The CDR3 sequence is 13 residues long. Germline V lookup: CDR1 MNHNS, CDR2 SASEGT. Researchers took RNA transcripts and amplified the TCR beta CDR3 regions from them. During a first-round RT-PCR of the TCR CDR3, the HTBI primer set was used. TCRdb independently ran MiXCR on the multiplex PCR reads; one entry per CDR3 protein. The data hold under 350,000 distinct CDR3 sequences, with less than 30% observed a single time.

This clonotype was counted many times. The antigen is not known. Study-wide points: Blood held most thyroid clonotypes expanded above 0.001 frequency.

The receptor's source is a man in his forties with Graves' hyperthyroidism that later progressed to Graves' ophthalmopathy. V usage is TRBV6-1 and J usage is TRBJ1-2; possibly TRBD1 for D (6 bases). The sample taken for sequencing was blood. The CDR3 bases are TGTGCCAGCAGTGATGGACAGAGATATGGCTACACCTTC. Translation gives CASSDGQRYGYTF.